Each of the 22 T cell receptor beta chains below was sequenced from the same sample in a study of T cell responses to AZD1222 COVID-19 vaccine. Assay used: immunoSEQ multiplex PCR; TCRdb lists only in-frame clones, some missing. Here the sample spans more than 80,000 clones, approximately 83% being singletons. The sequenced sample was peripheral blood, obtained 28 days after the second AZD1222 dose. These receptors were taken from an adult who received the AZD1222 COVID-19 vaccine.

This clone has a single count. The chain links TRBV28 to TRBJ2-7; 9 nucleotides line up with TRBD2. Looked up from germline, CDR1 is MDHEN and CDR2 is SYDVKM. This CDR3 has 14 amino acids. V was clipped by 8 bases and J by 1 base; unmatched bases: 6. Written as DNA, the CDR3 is TGTGCCAGCGGGGCTAGCGGGATATCCTACGAGCAGTACTTC. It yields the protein CASGASGISYEQYF.

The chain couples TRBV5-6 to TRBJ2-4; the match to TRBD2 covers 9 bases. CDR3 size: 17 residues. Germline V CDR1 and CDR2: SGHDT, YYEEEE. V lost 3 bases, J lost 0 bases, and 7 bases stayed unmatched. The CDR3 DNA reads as TGTGCCAGCAGCTCCTCACTTAGCGGGGGAGCCAAAAACATTCAGTACTTC. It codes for CASSSSLSGGAKNIQYF.

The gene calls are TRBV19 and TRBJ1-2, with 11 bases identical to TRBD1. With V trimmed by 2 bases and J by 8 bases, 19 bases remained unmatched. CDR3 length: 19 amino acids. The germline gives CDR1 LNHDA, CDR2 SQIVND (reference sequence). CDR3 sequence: CASSISSTYPWGQGDGYTF. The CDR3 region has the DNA TGTGCCAGTAGTATATCCTCTACCTATCCATGGGGACAGGGGGACGGCTACACCTTC.

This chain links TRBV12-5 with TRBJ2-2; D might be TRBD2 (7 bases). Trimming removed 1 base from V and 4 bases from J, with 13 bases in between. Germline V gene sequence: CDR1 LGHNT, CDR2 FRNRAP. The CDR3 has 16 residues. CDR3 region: CASGLAHREGTGELFF. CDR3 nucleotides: TGTGCTAGTGGTTTGGCCCACAGGGAGGGCACCGGGGAGCTGTTTTTT.

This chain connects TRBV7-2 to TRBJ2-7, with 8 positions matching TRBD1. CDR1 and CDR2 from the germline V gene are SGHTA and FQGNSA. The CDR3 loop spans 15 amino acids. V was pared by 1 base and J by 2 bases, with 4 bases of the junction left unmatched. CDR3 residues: CASSLGTGSPYEQYF. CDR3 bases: TGTGCCAGCAGCTTAGGGACAGGGAGTCCCTACGAGCAGTACTTC.

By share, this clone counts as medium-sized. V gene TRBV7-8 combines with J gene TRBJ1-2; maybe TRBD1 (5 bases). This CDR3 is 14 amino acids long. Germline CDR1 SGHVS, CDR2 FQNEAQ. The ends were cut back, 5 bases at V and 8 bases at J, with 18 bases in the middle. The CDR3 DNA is TGTGCCAGCAGCGTAGGGACCGCCTCGAGGGGCTACACCTTC. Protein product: CASSVGTASRGYTF.

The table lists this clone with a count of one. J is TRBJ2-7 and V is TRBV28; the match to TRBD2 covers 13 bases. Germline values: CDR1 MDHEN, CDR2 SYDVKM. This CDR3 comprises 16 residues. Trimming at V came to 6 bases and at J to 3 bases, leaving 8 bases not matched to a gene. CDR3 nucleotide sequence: TGTGCCAGCAGAGAGACCGGGACTAGCGGGAACTACGAGCAGTACTTC. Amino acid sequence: CASRETGTSGNYEQYF.

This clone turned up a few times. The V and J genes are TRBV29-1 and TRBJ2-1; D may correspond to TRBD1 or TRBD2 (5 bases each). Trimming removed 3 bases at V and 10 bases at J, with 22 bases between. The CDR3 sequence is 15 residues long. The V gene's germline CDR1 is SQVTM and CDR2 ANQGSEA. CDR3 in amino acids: CSVDWSAGTREEQFF. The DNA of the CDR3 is TGCAGCGTTGATTGGTCAGCAGGGACGAGGGAGGAGCAGTTCTTC.

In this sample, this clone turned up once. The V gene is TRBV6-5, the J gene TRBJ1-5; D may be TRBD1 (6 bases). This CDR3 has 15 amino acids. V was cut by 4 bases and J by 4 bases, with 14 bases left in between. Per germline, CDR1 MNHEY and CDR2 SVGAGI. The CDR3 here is CASSSQQGRNQPQHF. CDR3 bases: TGTGCCAGCAGTTCGCAACAGGGAAGGAATCAGCCCCAGCATTTT.

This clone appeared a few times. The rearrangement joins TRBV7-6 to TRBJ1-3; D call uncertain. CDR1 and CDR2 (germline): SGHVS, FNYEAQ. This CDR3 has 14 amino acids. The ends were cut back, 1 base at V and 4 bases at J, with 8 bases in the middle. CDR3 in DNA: TGTGCCAGCAGCTTAGGAGGGCCGGGAAACACCATATATTTT. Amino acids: CASSLGGPGNTIYF.

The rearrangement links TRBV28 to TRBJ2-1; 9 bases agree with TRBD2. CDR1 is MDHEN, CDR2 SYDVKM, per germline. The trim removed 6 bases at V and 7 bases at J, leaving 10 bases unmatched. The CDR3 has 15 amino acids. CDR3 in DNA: TGTGCCAGCAGACCAACTAGCGGGCGGTTTAATGAGCAGTTCTTC. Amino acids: CASRPTSGRFNEQFF.

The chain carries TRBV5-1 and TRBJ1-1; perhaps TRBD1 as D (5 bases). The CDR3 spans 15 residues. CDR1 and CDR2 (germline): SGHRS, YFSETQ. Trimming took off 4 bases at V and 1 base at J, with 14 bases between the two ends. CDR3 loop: CASSGEGRRNTEAFF. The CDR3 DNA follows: TGCGCCAGCAGCGGTGAGGGACGGAGGAACACTGAAGCTTTCTTT.

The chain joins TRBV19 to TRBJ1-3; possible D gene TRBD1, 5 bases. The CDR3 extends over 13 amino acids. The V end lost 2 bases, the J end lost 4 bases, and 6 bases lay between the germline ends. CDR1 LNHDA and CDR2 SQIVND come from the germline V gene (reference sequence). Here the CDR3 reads CASSIQGGNTIYF. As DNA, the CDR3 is TGTGCCAGTAGTATACAGGGAGGAAACACCATATATTTT.

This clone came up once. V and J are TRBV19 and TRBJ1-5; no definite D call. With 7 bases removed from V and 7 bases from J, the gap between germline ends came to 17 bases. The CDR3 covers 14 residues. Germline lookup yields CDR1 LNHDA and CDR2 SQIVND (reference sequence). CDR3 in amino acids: CASNARLDNQPQHF. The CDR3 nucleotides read TGTGCCAGTAACGCCCGCTTGGATAACCAGCCCCAGCATTTT.

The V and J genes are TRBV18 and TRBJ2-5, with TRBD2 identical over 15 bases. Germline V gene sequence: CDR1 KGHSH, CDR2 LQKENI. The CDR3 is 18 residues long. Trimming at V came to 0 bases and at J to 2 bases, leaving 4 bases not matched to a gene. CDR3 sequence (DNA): TGTGCCAGCTCACCACCGCGGGGGACTAGCGGGGGGCAAGAGACCCAGTACTTC. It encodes CASSPPRGTSGGQETQYF.

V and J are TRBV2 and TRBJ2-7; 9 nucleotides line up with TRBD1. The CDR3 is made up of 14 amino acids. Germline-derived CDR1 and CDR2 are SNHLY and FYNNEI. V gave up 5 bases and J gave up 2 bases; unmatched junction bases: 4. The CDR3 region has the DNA TGTGCCAGCAGTTACAGGGGGCCAGCCTACGAGCAGTACGTC. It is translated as CASSYRGPAYEQYV.

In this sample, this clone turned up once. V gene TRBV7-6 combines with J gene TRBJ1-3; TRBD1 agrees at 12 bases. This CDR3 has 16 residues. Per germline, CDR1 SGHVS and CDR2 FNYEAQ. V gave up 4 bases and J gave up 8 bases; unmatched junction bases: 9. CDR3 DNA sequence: TGTGCCAGCAGCTATAACCCGGGACAGGGGGCTGACACCATATATTTT. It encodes CASSYNPGQGADTIYF.

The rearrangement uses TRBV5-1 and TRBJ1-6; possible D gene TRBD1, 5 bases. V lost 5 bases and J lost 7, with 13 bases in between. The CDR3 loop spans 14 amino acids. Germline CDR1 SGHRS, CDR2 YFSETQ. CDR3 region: CASREGVANSPLHF. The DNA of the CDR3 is TGCGCCAGCAGGGAAGGGGTGGCGAATTCACCCCTCCACTTT.

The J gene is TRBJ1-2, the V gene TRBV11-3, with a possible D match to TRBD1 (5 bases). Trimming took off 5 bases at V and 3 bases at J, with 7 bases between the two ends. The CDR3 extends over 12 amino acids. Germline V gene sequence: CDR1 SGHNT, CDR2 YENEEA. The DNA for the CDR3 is TGTGCCAGCAGCCGGGGGGACTATGGCTACACCTTC. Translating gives CASSRGDYGYTF.

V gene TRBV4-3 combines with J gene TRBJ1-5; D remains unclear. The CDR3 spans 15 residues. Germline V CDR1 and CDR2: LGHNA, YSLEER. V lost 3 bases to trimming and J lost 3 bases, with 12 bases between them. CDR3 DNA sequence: TGCGCCAGCAGCCATGGTATGGGGTACAATCAGCCCCAGCATTTT. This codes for CASSHGMGYNQPQHF.

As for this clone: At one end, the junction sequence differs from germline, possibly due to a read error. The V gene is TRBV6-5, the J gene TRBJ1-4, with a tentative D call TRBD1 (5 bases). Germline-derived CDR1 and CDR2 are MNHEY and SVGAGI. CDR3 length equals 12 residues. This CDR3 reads CASSPGLLGIIF. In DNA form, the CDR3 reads TGTGCCAGCAGCCCGGGACTCCTCGGGATAATTTTT.

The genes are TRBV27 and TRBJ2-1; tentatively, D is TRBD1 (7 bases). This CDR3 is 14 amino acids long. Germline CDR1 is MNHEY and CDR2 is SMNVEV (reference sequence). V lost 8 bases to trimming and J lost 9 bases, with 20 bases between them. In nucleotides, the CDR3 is TGTGCCAGCGCCAGGGGGAGGAGCGGTAGTGAGCAGTTCTTC. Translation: CASARGRSGSEQFF.